The 23 T cell receptor beta chains listed next were all sequenced from one sample in a study of identical twins. TCRdb fed the 5' RACE reads into MiXCR, producing one record per CDR3 protein. The table shows 350,000 to 600,000 distinct CDR3 sequences, with 14% occurring only once. This same sample was also taken into another study, of yellow fever vaccine responses in identical twins.

The sequencing sample was made of CD4+ T cells sorted from blood. The receptors shown here come from a woman younger than 30 in good health.

This clonotype was counted between two and nine times. The genes are TRBV5-1 and TRBJ2-2; 7 bases fit TRBD1. The length of the CDR3 is 17 residues. Germline V gives CDR1 SGHRS, CDR2 YFSETQ. Trimming at V came to 0 bases and at J to 2 bases, leaving 7 bases not matched to a gene. CDR3 DNA sequence: TGCGCCAGCAGCTTGGGTGTCCGACAGGGTAACACCGGGGAGCTGTTTTTT. It is translated as CASSLGVRQGNTGELFF.

About this clonotype: Possible read error: a much larger clone is one base away. J is TRBJ2-1 and V is TRBV24-1; 7 nucleotides match TRBD2. Germline trimming cut 2 bases from V and 4 bases from J; bases unmatched to any gene: 7. Germline loops: CDR1 KGHDR, CDR2 SFDVKD. The CDR3 consists of 16 residues. Here the CDR3 reads CATSDSTGGRYNEQFF. In DNA form, the CDR3 reads TGTGCCACCAGTGATTCAACCGGCGGGAGATACAATGAGCAGTTCTTC.

The sample holds a few counts of this clonotype. V and J are TRBV11-2 and TRBJ2-5; TRBD2 is a possible D gene (7 bases). Germline-derived CDR1 and CDR2 are SGHAT and FQNNGV. V lost 2 bases and J lost 2, with 15 bases in between. CDR3 size: 16 residues. In DNA form, the CDR3 reads TGTGCCAGCAGCTTAACCTCGGGGGGACAACAAGAGACCCAGTACTTC. Its protein is CASSLTSGGQQETQYF.

In this sample, this clonotype turned up a few times. The gene calls are TRBV3-1 and TRBJ2-1, with D perhaps TRBD2 (6 bases). Deletions cut 1 base from V and 15 bases from J, with 13 bases between. Germline CDR1 LGHDT, CDR2 YNNKEL (reference sequence). This CDR3 spans 12 amino acids. CDR3 sequence reads: CASSQGGVALFF. CDR3 coding DNA: TGTGCCAGCAGCCAAGGCGGGGTAGCCCTGTTCTTC.

This chain uses TRBV27 with TRBJ2-1, with a weak D call TRBD2 (5 bases). The length of the CDR3 is 15 residues. The V gene lost 8 bases and the J gene lost 0 bases, with 14 bases spanning the gap. Per germline, CDR1 MNHEY and CDR2 SMNVEV (reference sequence). The CDR3 loop reads CASGLPGVSYNEQFF. In DNA form, the CDR3 reads TGTGCCAGCGGCTTGCCCGGGGTCTCCTACAATGAGCAGTTCTTC.

V usage is TRBV29-1 and J usage is TRBJ2-2; D is tentatively TRBD1 or TRBD2 (6 bases each). The length of the CDR3 is 13 residues. Germline CDR1 SQVTM, CDR2 ANQGSEA. Trimming left V 5 bases short and J 6 bases short, with 13 bases between. CDR3 coding DNA: TGCAGCGTTTCCCGGGGGCAGGCCGGGGAGCTGTTTTTT. It translates to CSVSRGQAGELFF.

This clonotype appeared a few times. The chain carries TRBV11-2 and TRBJ2-2; TRBD2 might be the D (5 bases). The CDR3 is 18 residues long. V was pared by 0 bases and J by 4 bases, with 18 bases between. From germline, CDR1 is SGHAT and CDR2 FQNNGV. The CDR3 coding sequence is TGTGCCAGCAGCTTAGATGTTGATTCGGCGGGTGCCACCGGGGAGCTGTTTTTT. The encoded protein is CASSLDVDSAGATGELFF.

This clonotype came up a few times. The chain carries TRBV5-1 and TRBJ2-3; 8 bases are shared with TRBD2. Germline V lookup: CDR1 SGHRS, CDR2 YFSETQ. The CDR3 is 16 amino acids. V lost 1 base and J lost 2; bases outside the gene matches: 6. Here the CDR3 DNA reads TGCGCCAGCAGCTTGTTGCCTAGCGGGTCCACAGATACGCAGTATTTT. Its translation: CASSLLPSGSTDTQYF.

This clonotype was seen only a few times. The chain is built from TRBV5-4 and TRBJ2-5; possibly TRBD1 for D (5 bases). CDR3 length equals 13 residues. Trimming cost V 1 base and J 7 bases, with 11 bases left between them. Germline CDR1 and CDR2: SGHNT and YYREEE (reference sequence). The CDR3 region has the DNA TGTGCCAGCAGCTTGCCCAGGGAAGGGACCCAGTACTTC. As protein: CASSLPREGTQYF.

The V call is TRBV5-1, the J call TRBJ2-1; 7 nucleotides align to TRBD1. V trimming: 4 bases; J trimming: 5 bases; junction bases outside the gene matches: 9. The germline V gene has CDR1 SGHRS and CDR2 YFSETQ. This CDR3 has 15 residues. As DNA, the CDR3 is TGCGCCAGCAGCCTAATCGGGACAGAAAACAATGAGCAGTTCTTC. The encoded protein is CASSLIGTENNEQFF.

The chain employs TRBV14 and TRBJ2-3, with a possible D match to TRBD2 (9 bases). V shed 4 bases and J shed 3 bases, with 26 bases lying between them. Germline loops: CDR1 SGHDN, CDR2 FVKESK. The CDR3 length is 19 residues. The CDR3 DNA follows: TGTGCCAGCAGCCTGGACAGGGCTTCTAGCGGGAAGTTGACAGATACGCAGTATTTT. As protein: CASSLDRASSGKLTDTQYF.

This clonotype has only a few counts. The chain is built from TRBV6-2 or TRBV6-3 and TRBJ2-1, with D possibly being TRBD2 (6 bases). Germline loops: CDR1 MNHEY, CDR2 SVGEGT. This CDR3 is built from 15 residues. Trimming took 5 bases from V and 7 from J, leaving 18 bases between them. CDR3 amino acids: CASSGQRVLRNEQFF. The CDR3 nucleotides are TGTGCCAGCAGTGGCCAGCGGGTGTTGAGGAATGAGCAGTTCTTC.

The V and J genes are TRBV3-1 and TRBJ2-5, with D perhaps matching TRBD2 (7 bases). V lost 1 base to trimming and J lost 5 bases, with 14 bases between them. Germline CDR1 reads LGHDT; CDR2 reads YNNKEL (reference sequence). The CDR3 has 15 residues. CDR3 bases: TGTGCCAGCAGCCAAGTAGGGGGGGTGGGGGAGACCCAGTACTTC. Its protein is CASSQVGGVGETQYF.

This clonotype occurred many times. The genes are TRBV3-1 and TRBJ2-2, with D possibly being TRBD1 (5 bases). CDR1 LGHDT and CDR2 YNNKEL come from the germline V gene (reference sequence). V lost 4 bases and J lost 4, with 19 bases in between. This CDR3 region has 17 residues. CDR3 sequence: CASSRELVQVSTGELFF. The CDR3 coding sequence is TGTGCCAGCAGCCGAGAATTAGTACAGGTGTCCACCGGGGAGCTGTTTTTT.

The chain recombines TRBV10-3 with TRBJ2-3, with TRBD1 as a possible D gene (6 bases). Germline CDR1 and CDR2: ENHRY and SYGVKD. The CDR3 contains 13 residues. V was cut by 6 bases and J by 3 bases, with 10 bases left in between. CDR3 DNA: TGTGCCATCAGCCTGGACAGAACAGATACGCAGTATTTT. Translation: CAISLDRTDTQYF.

V usage is TRBV20-1 and J usage is TRBJ2-5; 10 bases are a match to TRBD2. The germline gives CDR1 DFQATT, CDR2 SNEGSKA (reference sequence). This CDR3 region has 13 residues. V was pared by 4 bases and J by 2 bases, with 1 base of the junction left unmatched. CDR3 nucleotide sequence: TGCAGTGCTACTAGCGGGGGACAAGAGACCCAGTACTTC. It translates to CSATSGGQETQYF.

The CDR3 coding sequence is TGTGCCATCAGTAAGCAACAGGGGGTCGGCACTGAAGCTTTCTTT. Translating it yields CAISKQQGVGTEAFF. V usage is TRBV10-3 and J usage is TRBJ1-1, with TRBD1 matching over 8 bases. The CDR3 runs 15 residues. The V gene's germline CDR1 is ENHRY and CDR2 SYGVKD. Trimming removed 5 bases from V and 4 bases from J; junction bases left unmatched: 9.

This sequence joins TRBV20-1 and TRBJ2-7; 8 bases fit TRBD2. This CDR3 is built from 12 residues. The V and J ends lost 6 bases and 6 bases, in that order; junction bases with no gene match: 7. Germline CDR1 DFQATT, CDR2 SNEGSKA (reference sequence). CDR3 nucleotides: TGCAGTGCCAAGATAGCGGGATTCGAGCAGTACTTC. Translating it yields CSAKIAGFEQYF.

This clonotype was counted a few times. The chain is built from TRBV12-3 or TRBV12-4 and TRBJ1-2; D gene unclear. Deletions cut 5 bases from V and 5 bases from J, with 9 bases between. This CDR3 comprises 12 residues. For the CDR3, the DNA is TGTGCCAGCAGTATAAGCCTTTATGGCTACACCTTC. Translated: CASSISLYGYTF.

Only a few counts were recorded for this clonotype. The rearrangement joins TRBV5-1 to TRBJ2-7; TRBD2 agrees at 12 bases. Germline V CDR1 and CDR2: SGHRS, YFSETQ. The V segment lost 4 bases and the J segment 6 bases; nucleotides outside the gene matches: 5. The CDR3 runs 14 residues. For the CDR3, the DNA is TGCGCCAGCAGCACACAGGGACTAGCGGGCGAGCAGTACTTC. Translated, it gives CASSTQGLAGEQYF.

This sequence joins TRBV6-5 and TRBJ1-3; D unresolved. Trimming took 8 bases from V and 9 from J, leaving 11 bases between them. There are 11 residues in the CDR3. Germline CDR1 MNHEY, CDR2 SVGAGI. CDR3 coding DNA: TGTGCCAGCCTCGATCGGGGCACCATATATTTT. The encoded protein is CASLDRGTIYF.

The table lists this clonotype with a few counts. The V gene is TRBV11-1, the J gene TRBJ1-1; tentative D call: TRBD1 (5 bases). The length of the CDR3 is 14 residues. Germline loops: CDR1 SGHAT, CDR2 FQDESV (reference sequence). V lost 7 bases to trimming and J lost 4 bases, with 16 bases between them. The CDR3 nucleotides read TGTGCCAGCACCCAGACGGGGGTTGGCACTGAAGCTTTCTTT. This codes for CASTQTGVGTEAFF.

This chain joins TRBV11-1 and TRBJ2-1; D is possibly TRBD2 (7 bases). With 2 bases removed from V and 7 bases from J, the gap between germline ends came to 21 bases. Germline values: CDR1 SGHAT, CDR2 FQDESV (reference sequence). CDR3 length: 17 residues. The CDR3 DNA reads TGTGCCAGCAGCTTAACGGACCCGGGGAGGGGGTGGAATGAGCAGTTCTTC. This gives the protein CASSLTDPGRGWNEQFF.